This entry describes one T cell receptor beta chain. Its target is not known. The CDR3 spans 17 residues. Germline V gives CDR1 SGHRS, CDR2 YFSETQ. Trimming took off 0 bases at V and 4 bases at J, with 19 bases between the two ends. The protocol was immunoSEQ multiplex PCR, while the TCRdb copy is restricted to in-frame clones and leaves out a portion. The data show some 76,000 clones, approximately 88% seen once. The sample originates from a study of PD-L1 blockade in urothelial cancer. Points from the study as a whole: Tumor-associated TCR clones expanded more in blood at 3 weeks in patients with durable benefit.

The chain combines TRBV5-1 with TRBJ1-2; perhaps TRBD1 as D (5 bases). This TCR was sampled from a man in his fifties or sixties with urothelial cancer. Sequenced material: PBMCs, taken around atezolizumab (anti-PD-L1) treatment. In nucleotides, the CDR3 is TGCGCCAGCAGCTTGGCCAGCCAAGGGGCGGTTTCCTATGGCTACACCTTC. Amino acids: CASSLASQGAVSYGYTF. The full variable domain, in which reference TRBV5-1 and TRBJ1-2 provide the parts outside the CDR3, is KAGVTQTPRYLIKTRGQQVTLSCSPISGHRSVSWYQQTPGQGLQFLFEYFSETQRNKGNFPGRFSGRQFSNSRSEMNVSTLELGDSALYLCASSLASQGAVSYGYTFGSGTRLTVV.